This TCR beta chain stems from a study of blood T cell repertoires in COVID-19. The assay was immunoSEQ multiplex PCR, and TCRdb's table has in-frame clones only and misses some. The data show fewer than 250,000 clones, with 86% seen just once and roughly 24% held by the top ten. This CDR3 is built from 15 residues. V was pared by 3 bases and J by 6 bases, with 14 bases between. Germline lookup yields CDR1 KGHSH and CDR2 LQKENI. Recruitment covered fewer than 25 US areas and drew participants whose ages spanned about 18 to 89 years. The source is a woman aged 40 to 50 in a cohort exposed to, infected with or recovered from COVID-19 (not recorded which). Sequencing was done on a sample of PBMCs or T cells enriched from blood (not recorded which). The gene calls are TRBV18 and TRBJ1-4; D possibly corresponds to TRBD1 (5 bases). Here the CDR3 reads CASSPARGLDEKLFF. The CDR3 nucleotides read TGTGCCAGCTCACCCGCCCGGGGACTGGATGAAAAACTGTTTTTT.